The 30 T cell receptor beta chains in this list originate from one sample, sequenced in a study of T cell repertoires in cytomegalovirus infection. One entry per CDR3 protein results from TCRdb running MiXCR on the reads. The table records just under 550,000 distinct CDR3 sequences, more than 20% of them present only once. The sample was PBMCs. The receptors were gathered from a human donor in good health (CMV status not recorded). Some clones in this sample may be carry-over from other donors' samples.

CDR3 amino acids: CASSWGVDDTQYF. The CDR3 coding sequence is TGTGCCAGCAGCTGGGGAGTAGACGATACGCAGTATTTT. The chain recombines TRBV5-6 with TRBJ2-3, with a weak D call TRBD2 (5 bases). The CDR3 runs to 13 residues. Per germline, CDR1 SGHDT and CDR2 YYEEEE. Trimming left V 3 bases short and J 6 bases short, with 11 bases between.

A few counts support this clonotype. The rearrangement links TRBV12-3 or TRBV12-4 to TRBJ2-5; perhaps TRBD1 as D (6 bases). V shed 5 bases and J shed 3 bases, with 13 bases lying between them. The CDR3 has 14 residues. This chain's CDR3 is CASSPYRVEETQYF. The DNA for the CDR3 is TGTGCCAGCAGTCCCTACAGGGTCGAAGAGACCCAGTACTTC.

CDR3 DNA sequence: TGTGCCAGTAGTATAGAGCGGTACCCCTACGAGCAGTACGTC. This encodes CASSIERYPYEQYV. The V gene is TRBV19, the J gene TRBJ2-7, with D hard to call. Between the trimmed V and J ends, which lost 0 bases and 2 bases, there was a span of 8 bases. From germline, CDR1 is LNHDA and CDR2 SQIVND (reference sequence). The CDR3 runs 14 residues.

The V and J genes are TRBV12-3 or TRBV12-4 and TRBJ1-1; unclear D gene. V was clipped by 5 bases and J by 1 base, with 8 bases between them. The CDR3 is 13 residues long. In DNA, the CDR3 is TGTGCCAGCAGTCGCGCTTGGAACACTGAAGCTTTCTTT. Encoded protein: CASSRAWNTEAFF.

The gene calls are TRBV5-4 and TRBJ2-2, with 7 bases matching TRBD1. The CDR3 extends over 16 amino acids. Unmatched junction bases numbered 12, after V lost 6 bases and J lost 4 bases. In germline, CDR1 is SGHNT, CDR2 YYREEE (reference sequence). The CDR3 sequence is CASTDARTGRTGELFF. In DNA, the CDR3 is TGTGCCAGCACCGACGCTCGGACAGGACGCACCGGGGAGCTGTTTTTT. The full variable domain, with the rest looked up from reference TRBV5-4 and TRBJ2-2, is ETGVTQSPTHLIKTRGQQVTLRCSSQSGHNTVSWYQQALGQGPQFIFQYYREEENGRGNFPPRFSGLQFPNYSSELNVNALELDDSALYLCASTDARTGRTGELFFGEGSRLTVL.

Many counts were recorded for this clonotype. This rearrangement joins TRBV27 to TRBJ2-7, with a weak D call TRBD1 (5 bases). The CDR3 sequence is 13 residues long. Between the trimmed V and J ends, which lost 3 bases and 3 bases, there was a span of 9 bases. Germline CDR1 MNHEY, CDR2 SMNVEV (reference sequence). CDR3 protein: CASSLTEDYEQYF. The CDR3 region has the DNA TGTGCCAGCAGTTTGACAGAAGACTACGAGCAGTACTTC.

This chain connects TRBV29-1 to TRBJ2-1; 8 positions match TRBD1. Germline V gene sequence: CDR1 SQVTM, CDR2 ANQGSEA. The CDR3 consists of 14 residues. Trimming cost V 7 bases and J 3 bases; bases outside gene matches: 8. The CDR3 is CSARGQARYNEQFF. Written as DNA, the CDR3 is TGCAGCGCTCGGGGACAGGCCCGCTACAATGAGCAGTTCTTC.

This clonotype was detected ten times or more. This chain joins TRBV7-2 and TRBJ2-3; no firm D call. Trimming stripped 5 bases from V and 0 bases from J, with 15 bases between. CDR1 is SGHTA and CDR2 is FQGNSA in the germline V gene. The CDR3 consists of 16 residues. The CDR3 DNA sequence: TGTGCCAGCAGCCGCCTTGGAGCTGCTAGCACAGATACGCAGTATTTT. It codes for CASSRLGAASTDTQYF.

This clonotype was recorded a few times. V is TRBV24-1 and J is TRBJ2-1; TRBD2 matches 14 bases. Looked up from germline, CDR1 is KGHDR and CDR2 is SFDVKD. Trimming removed 2 bases from V and 12 bases from J; junction bases left unmatched: 11. The CDR3 has 17 amino acids. The CDR3 loop is CATSDSPTSGRAKGQFF. CDR3 nucleotide sequence: TGTGCCACCAGTGATTCTCCGACTAGCGGGAGGGCTAAAGGGCAGTTCTTC.

The V and J genes are TRBV7-2 and TRBJ2-1, with 8 bases fitting TRBD2. The junction had 12 bases not matched to a gene; V was cut back by 5 bases and J by 3 bases. This CDR3 is built from 17 residues. Germline CDR1 is SGHTA and CDR2 is FQGNSA. DNA for the CDR3: TGTGCCAGCAGCCCGGCAAGGGGCCTAGCGGGCTACAATGAGCAGTTCTTC. Residues: CASSPARGLAGYNEQFF.

This clonotype has more than one count but fewer than ten. This chain connects TRBV19 to TRBJ1-4, with TRBD1 matching over 8 bases. Germline CDR1 LNHDA, CDR2 SQIVND (reference sequence). The V and J ends lost 3 bases and 5 bases, in that order; junction bases with no gene match: 5. This CDR3 region has 15 residues. CDR3 loop: CASSIARTGNEKLFF. The CDR3 DNA reads TGTGCCAGTAGTATTGCGAGGACAGGGAATGAAAAACTGTTTTTT.

There are a few counts of this clonotype. The genes are TRBV2 and TRBJ1-1; D is ambiguous. CDR3 length: 13 residues. V lost 8 bases and J 1 base, leaving 11 bases between the germline ends. Germline V gives CDR1 SNHLY, CDR2 FYNNEI. Here the CDR3 reads CASLGPPNTEAFF. As DNA, the CDR3 is TGTGCCAGCCTCGGGCCTCCGAACACTGAAGCTTTCTTT.

This rearrangement joins TRBV4-3 to TRBJ2-5; D gene unclear. Germline V lookup: CDR1 LGHNA, CDR2 YSLEER. Trimming took 1 base from V and 5 from J, leaving 8 bases between them. The CDR3 totals 13 residues. The CDR3 nucleotides read TGCGCCAGCAGCCAAGCCAGTGGGGAGACCCAGTACTTC. Translation: CASSQASGETQYF.

In its sample, this clonotype was seen a few times. The V call is TRBV7-9, the J call TRBJ2-3; D not resolved. This CDR3 is built from 12 residues. Germline CDR1 SEHNR, CDR2 FQNEAQ (reference sequence). Trimming removed 8 bases at V and 4 bases at J, with 10 bases between. The CDR3 bases are TGTGCCAGCGCCCCCAAAGCAGATACGCAGTATTTT. Its translation is CASAPKADTQYF.

Worth noting for this clonotype: A clone one base away is much larger, so this may be a read error. This chain joins TRBV30 and TRBJ2-1, with D possibly matching TRBD1 (5 bases). Germline assignment: CDR1 GTSNPN and CDR2 SVGIG (reference sequence). The CDR3 extends over 13 amino acids. Trimming took off 8 bases at V and 6 bases at J, with 17 bases between the two ends. The CDR3 is CARSPTVTNEQFF. The CDR3 coding sequence is TGTGCCCGGTCCCCGACAGTAACCAATGAGCAGTTCTTC.

The chain recombines TRBV11-3 with TRBJ2-1; 10 nucleotides match TRBD2. V dropped 5 bases and J dropped 0; count of bases not matched to a gene: 19. This CDR3 has 21 amino acids. Germline lookup yields CDR1 SGHNT and CDR2 YENEEA. CDR3 sequence reads: CASSLTRWVAGGRTSYNEQFF. CDR3 nucleotides: TGTGCCAGCAGCCTCACGAGGTGGGTAGCGGGAGGTCGAACCTCCTACAATGAGCAGTTCTTC.

This clonotype was counted at least ten times. The rearrangement uses TRBV7-2 and TRBJ1-1; D may be TRBD1 (6 bases). The CDR3 consists of 16 residues. Per germline, CDR1 SGHTA and CDR2 FQGNSA. The V and J ends lost 3 bases and 3 bases respectively, with 17 bases between them. This CDR3 is CASSFYLGAGDTEAFF. CDR3 sequence (DNA): TGTGCCAGCAGCTTCTATCTGGGGGCAGGGGACACTGAAGCTTTCTTT.

This clonotype was detected ten times or more. CDR3 bases: TGTGCCAGCAGCTCAACACCAGACTCCTACGAGCAGTACGTC. Amino acids: CASSSTPDSYEQYV. The genes are TRBV7-2 and TRBJ2-7; D is ambiguous. Germline V gene lookup returns CDR1 SGHTA and CDR2 FQGNSA. V was clipped by 4 bases and J by 0 bases, with 10 bases between them. The CDR3 loop spans 14 amino acids.

The chain has TRBV23-1 and TRBJ2-3, with TRBD1 matching over 12 bases. TRBV23-1 is identified as an open reading frame with a role that is uncertain. CDR3 length: 16 residues. After removal of 3 bases from V and 5 bases from J, the junction contained 6 bases not matched to a gene. CDR3 DNA: TGCGCCAGCAGTCATTACCGGGACAGGGGGCGAGATACGCAGTATTTT. It specifies CASSHYRDRGRDTQYF.

The chain joins TRBV4-2 to TRBJ1-2, with D tentatively TRBD1 (5 bases). Trimming stripped 1 base from V and 7 bases from J, with 16 bases between. Germline CDR1 is LGHNA and CDR2 is YNFKEQ. The CDR3 spans 15 residues. CDR3 amino acids: CASSQAGSPGTGYTF. DNA for the CDR3: TGTGCCAGCAGCCAAGCCGGGAGCCCGGGGACTGGCTACACCTTC.

This clonotype was counted between two and nine times. CDR3 DNA sequence: TGTGCCAGCAGCTCGACTAGATTGAACAATGAGCAGTTCTTC. Its translation: CASSSTRLNNEQFF. This chain links TRBV7-2 with TRBJ2-1, with D possibly matching TRBD2 (6 bases). The germline V gene encodes CDR1 SGHTA and CDR2 FQGNSA. The V gene lost 4 bases and the J gene lost 5 bases, with 12 bases spanning the gap. The CDR3 totals 14 residues.

The table lists this clonotype with a few counts. The chain has TRBV5-1 and TRBJ1-1; D perhaps matches TRBD1 (6 bases). The CDR3 consists of 15 residues. V shed 1 base and J shed 3 bases, with 13 bases lying between them. Germline CDR1 SGHRS, CDR2 YFSETQ. CDR3 sequence (DNA): TGCGCCAGCAGCTTGTTTCCGGGGGCCGACACTGAAGCTTTCTTT. Its translation is CASSLFPGADTEAFF.

This clonotype was detected a few times. The chain uses TRBV7-9 and TRBJ2-1; 8 nucleotides match TRBD2. This CDR3 region has 17 residues. Germline-derived CDR1 and CDR2 are SEHNR and FQNEAQ (reference sequence). The V segment lost 3 bases and the J segment 0 bases; nucleotides outside the gene matches: 7. The DNA for the CDR3 is TGTGCCAGCAGCTTTCCTAGCGGGTACAGCTCCTACAATGAGCAGTTCTTC. This sequence encodes CASSFPSGYSSYNEQFF.

This clonotype was picked up many times. The chain employs TRBV6-1 and TRBJ2-2; 8 bases match TRBD1. V was clipped by 8 bases and J by 8 bases; unmatched bases: 10. Germline V gene sequence: CDR1 MNHNS, CDR2 SASEGT. There are 14 residues in the CDR3. The CDR3 spells CASRRTGLEGELFF. CDR3 coding DNA: TGTGCCAGCCGAAGGACAGGGCTTGAGGGGGAGCTGTTTTTT.

The V gene is TRBV6-2 or TRBV6-3, the J gene TRBJ2-1; 9 bases align to TRBD2. This CDR3 spans 17 amino acids. Germline V lookup: CDR1 MNHEY, CDR2 SVGEGT. With V trimmed by 4 bases and J by 3 bases, 10 bases remained unmatched. This CDR3 reads CASSLTPGTSRYNEQFF. CDR3 nucleotide sequence: TGTGCCAGCAGTTTAACCCCCGGGACTAGCCGCTACAATGAGCAGTTCTTC.

This clonotype was seen more than once but under ten times. The J gene is TRBJ2-5, the V gene TRBV27, with TRBD1 matching over 12 bases. This CDR3 has 15 residues. V lost 6 bases and J lost 5; bases outside the gene matches: 7. Germline CDR1 and CDR2: MNHEY and SMNVEV (reference sequence). CDR3 sequence: CASRLGQGAWETQYF. CDR3 DNA: TGTGCCAGCAGGCTGGGACAGGGGGCTTGGGAGACCCAGTACTTC.

The chain recombines TRBV29-1 with TRBJ1-2; TRBD1 aligns across 9 bases. The CDR3 contains 13 residues. V shed 6 bases, J shed 4 bases, and the junction held 6 bases outside the gene matches. CDR1 SQVTM and CDR2 ANQGSEA come from the germline V gene. CDR3 sequence (DNA): TGCAGCGTCAAAACAGGGGGCGCCTATGGCTACACCTTC. Translated, it gives CSVKTGGAYGYTF.

The chain's CDR3 is CASSRARDGSYEQYF. The DNA for the CDR3 is TGCGCCAGCAGCCGCGCTAGGGACGGTTCCTACGAGCAGTACTTC. The chain recombines TRBV4-3 with TRBJ2-7; D is perhaps TRBD1 or TRBD2 (5 bases each). The CDR3 is 15 amino acids. Germline-derived CDR1 and CDR2 are LGHNA and YSLEER. The V and J ends lost 4 bases and 1 base respectively, with 14 bases between them.

This clonotype showed up just a few times. The V and J genes are TRBV2 and TRBJ2-3; 7 nucleotides agree with TRBD2. Germline V gene sequence: CDR1 SNHLY, CDR2 FYNNEI. Trimming cost V 6 bases and J 3 bases; bases outside gene matches: 9. This CDR3 is 15 amino acids long. CDR3 DNA sequence: TGTGCCAGCAGAAAAGCGGGATTTATGACAGATACGCAGTATTTT. Translation: CASRKAGFMTDTQYF.

The chain combines TRBV7-4 with TRBJ1-5; D uncertain. Germline lookup yields CDR1 SGHVT and CDR2 SQSDAQ. Trimming removed 5 bases from V and 0 bases from J, with 14 bases in between. CDR3 length equals 16 residues. The CDR3, as DNA: TGTGCCAGCAGCCCCCAAGTTGGTATTAGCAATCAGCCCCAGCATTTT. Amino acid sequence: CASSPQVGISNQPQHF.